Sequencing of this T cell receptor beta chain was carried out in a study of blood T cell repertoires in COVID-19. Study-wide background: COVID-19 samples from acute and convalescent phases originated in the United States, Italy and Spain.

Clones were read by immunoSEQ multiplex PCR, and TCRdb kept only the in-frame ones, dropping some. The table shows 120,000 to 150,000 clones, with 80% to 85% occurring only once. Trimming cost V 2 bases and J 3 bases, with 11 bases left between them. The CDR3 length is 14 residues. Per the germline V gene, CDR1 is SGHVS and CDR2 is FNYEAQ. Sequences were obtained from PBMCs or T cells enriched from blood (not recorded which). This sequence was found in a woman aged 45 to 65 who had been exposed to COVID-19. J is TRBJ2-7 and V is TRBV7-6; no clear D. The CDR3 DNA is TGTGCCAGCAGCTTATCGGGTCCCTACTACGAGCAGTACTTC. Translating gives CASSLSGPYYEQYF.